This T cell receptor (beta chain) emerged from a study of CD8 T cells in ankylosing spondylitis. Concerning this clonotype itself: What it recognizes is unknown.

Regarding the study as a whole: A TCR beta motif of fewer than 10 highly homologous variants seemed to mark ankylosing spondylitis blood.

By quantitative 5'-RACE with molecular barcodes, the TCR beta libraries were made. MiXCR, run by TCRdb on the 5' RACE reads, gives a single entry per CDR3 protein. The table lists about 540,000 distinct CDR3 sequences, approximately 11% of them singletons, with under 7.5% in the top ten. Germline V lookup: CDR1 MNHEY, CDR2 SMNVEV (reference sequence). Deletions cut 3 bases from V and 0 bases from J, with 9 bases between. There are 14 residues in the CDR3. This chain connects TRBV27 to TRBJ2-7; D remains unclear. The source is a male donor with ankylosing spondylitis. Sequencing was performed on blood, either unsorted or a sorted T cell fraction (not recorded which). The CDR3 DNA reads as TGTGCCAGCAGTTTGAAGTCTTTCTCCTACGAGCAGTACTTC. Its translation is CASSLKSFSYEQYF.